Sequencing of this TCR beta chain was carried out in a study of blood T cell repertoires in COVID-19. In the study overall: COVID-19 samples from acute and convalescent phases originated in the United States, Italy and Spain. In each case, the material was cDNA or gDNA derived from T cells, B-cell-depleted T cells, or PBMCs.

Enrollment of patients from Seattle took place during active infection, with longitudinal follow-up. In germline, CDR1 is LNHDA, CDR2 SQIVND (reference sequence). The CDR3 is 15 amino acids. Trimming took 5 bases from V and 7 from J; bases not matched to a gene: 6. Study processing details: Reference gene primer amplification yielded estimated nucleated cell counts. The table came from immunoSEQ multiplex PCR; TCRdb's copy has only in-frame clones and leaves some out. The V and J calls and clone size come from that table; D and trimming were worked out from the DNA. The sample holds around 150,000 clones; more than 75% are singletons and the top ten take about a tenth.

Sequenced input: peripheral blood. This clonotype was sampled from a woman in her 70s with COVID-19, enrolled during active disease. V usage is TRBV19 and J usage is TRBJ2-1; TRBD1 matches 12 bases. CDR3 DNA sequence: TGTGCCAGTAGTGCGGGACAGGGGGCGCGGAATGAGCAGTTCTTC. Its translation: CASSAGQGARNEQFF.